Following are 27 T cell receptor beta chains from one sample sequenced in a study of blood T cell repertoires in COVID-19. TCRdb's table, derived via immunoSEQ multiplex PCR, lists solely in-frame clones and lacks some. In the table there are some 81,000 clones, nearly 95% of which are singletons. The sample taken for sequencing was peripheral blood. These receptors all stem from a human donor with active COVID-19. The donor label of this sample is uncertain.

The gene calls are TRBV27 and TRBJ2-2, with D maybe TRBD1 (5 bases). Trimming removed 7 bases from V and 4 bases from J, with 13 bases in between. Germline V gene data show CDR1 as MNHEY and CDR2 as SMNVEV (reference sequence). The CDR3 runs 14 residues. The CDR3 bases are TGTGCCAGCATGTCCAGGGTCGGCACCGGGGAGCTGTTTTTT. Translating it yields CASMSRVGTGELFF.

In nucleotides, the CDR3 is TGCGCCAGCAGCTTGGATCAGGGGGCGAACACTGAAGCTTTCTTT. The encoded protein is CASSLDQGANTEAFF. The chain combines TRBV5-1 with TRBJ1-1; 8 bases map to TRBD1. Germline V gene sequence: CDR1 SGHRS, CDR2 YFSETQ. The trim removed 0 bases at V and 1 base at J, leaving 2 bases unmatched. The CDR3 loop spans 15 amino acids. Combining the CDR3 with reference TRBV5-1 and TRBJ1-1 gives the whole variable domain KAGVTQTPRYLIKTRGQQVTLSCSPISGHRSVSWYQQTPGQGLQFLFEYFSETQRNKGNFPGRFSGRQFSNSRSEMNVSTLELGDSALYLCASSLDQGANTEAFFGQGTRLTVV.

The chain employs TRBV11-3 and TRBJ2-2; 8 bases fit TRBD1. CDR3 length: 17 residues. Germline CDR1 reads SGHNT; CDR2 reads YENEEA. Trimming at V came to 5 bases and at J to 1 base, leaving 9 bases not matched to a gene. The CDR3 reads CASSPWGQALNTGELFF. The CDR3 nucleotides are TGTGCCAGCAGCCCATGGGGACAGGCCTTGAACACCGGGGAGCTGTTTTTT.

The J gene is TRBJ1-5, the V gene TRBV10-2; tentatively, D is TRBD1 (5 bases). The germline V and J ends were trimmed by 0 bases and 6 bases, with 15 bases remaining between them. The germline gives CDR1 WSHSY, CDR2 SAAADI. The CDR3 contains 16 residues. CDR3 amino acids: CASSESRQSGGQPQHF. CDR3 bases: TGCGCCAGCAGTGAGTCAAGGCAGTCGGGGGGTCAGCCCCAGCATTTT.

The chain uses TRBV10-1 and TRBJ2-7, with a tentative D call TRBD2 (6 bases). There are 15 residues in the CDR3. Germline CDR1 and CDR2: WNHNN and SYGVQD (reference sequence). Trimming shortened V by 8 bases and J by 3 bases, and 20 bases separated the two germline ends. This chain's CDR3 is CASHTPGLSFYEQYF. For the CDR3, the DNA is TGCGCCAGCCATACTCCGGGACTTTCTTTCTACGAGCAGTACTTC.

The rearrangement joins TRBV5-1 to TRBJ2-7; 9 bases match TRBD1. Germline values: CDR1 SGHRS, CDR2 YFSETQ. J lost 2 bases, V lost 5 bases, and 8 bases had no gene match. The CDR3 runs to 15 residues. The CDR3 nucleotides are TGCGCCAGCAGACCCGGACAGGGGATTGCCTACGAGCAGTACTTC. This codes for CASRPGQGIAYEQYF.

The rearrangement links TRBV29-1 to TRBJ2-1; 10 bases map to TRBD2. With V trimmed by 6 bases and J by 2 bases, 4 bases remained unmatched. The CDR3 sequence is 14 residues long. Germline V CDR1 and CDR2: SQVTM, ANQGSEA. The CDR3 nucleotides read TGCAGCGTGCGGACTAGCGGAGCCTACAATGAGCAGTTCTTC. Residues: CSVRTSGAYNEQFF.

The rearrangement links TRBV5-1 to TRBJ2-7, with D possibly matching TRBD1 (5 bases). CDR1 SGHRS and CDR2 YFSETQ come from the germline V gene. V gave up 6 bases and J gave up 2 bases, with 15 bases separating them. This CDR3 has 14 residues. The CDR3 spells CASKLDAGTYEQYF. The CDR3 region has the DNA TGCGCCAGCAAGCTTGATGCAGGGACCTACGAGCAGTACTTC.

V usage is TRBV11-3 and J usage is TRBJ2-3; D unresolved. From germline, CDR1 is SGHNT and CDR2 YENEEA. This CDR3 spans 16 amino acids. V was clipped by 1 base and J by 2 bases, with 13 bases between them. This CDR3 reads CASSLVFAESTDTQYF. The CDR3 DNA is TGTGCCAGCAGCTTAGTCTTTGCAGAATCCACAGATACGCAGTATTTT.

This chain connects TRBV19 to TRBJ2-1; D gene uncertain. The germline V and J ends were trimmed by 0 bases and 6 bases, with 6 bases remaining between them. CDR1 and CDR2 from the germline V gene are LNHDA and SQIVND (reference sequence). The CDR3 has 13 residues. The CDR3 DNA is TGTGCCAGTAGTATAGATACTACCAATGAGCAGTTCTTC. Encoded protein: CASSIDTTNEQFF.

V usage is TRBV14 and J usage is TRBJ2-3; 8 bases match TRBD2. V lost 0 bases, J lost 0 bases, and 5 bases stayed unmatched. The CDR3 extends over 17 amino acids. CDR1 and CDR2 (germline): SGHDN, FVKESK. The CDR3 nucleotides are TGTGCCAGCAGCCAAGACGGAGCGGGAGCGAGCACAGATACGCAGTATTTT. This translates into CASSQDGAGASTDTQYF. The full variable domain, with the rest looked up from reference TRBV14 and TRBJ2-3, is EAGVTQFPSHSVIEKGQTVTLRCDPISGHDNLYWYRRVMGKEIKFLLHFVKESKQDESGMPNNRFLAERTGGTYSTLKVQPAELEDSGVYFCASSQDGAGASTDTQYFGPGTRLTVL.

The chain combines TRBV3-1 (or the pseudogene TRBV3-2) with TRBJ1-1; weak D call: TRBD1 (5 bases). The germline V and J ends were trimmed by 2 bases and 0 bases, with 19 bases remaining between them. The CDR3 runs to 18 residues. Germline V gene sequence: CDR1 LGHDT, CDR2 YNNKEL (reference sequence). The CDR3: CASSQFGGGVIMNTEAFF. The CDR3 nucleotides are TGTGCCAGCAGCCAATTTGGGGGGGGTGTAATTATGAACACTGAAGCTTTCTTT.

The chain combines TRBV7-2 with TRBJ2-1; a weak D match, TRBD1 (6 bases). V lost 5 bases and J lost 3, with 14 bases in between. The CDR3 is made up of 15 amino acids. CDR1 and CDR2 (germline): SGHTA, FQGNSA. The CDR3 loop reads CASSSWAGDYNEQFF. CDR3 sequence (DNA): TGTGCCAGCAGCAGCTGGGCAGGGGACTACAATGAGCAGTTCTTC.

V gene TRBV14 combines with J gene TRBJ1-2; D is undetermined. The CDR3 sequence is 14 residues long. V shed 1 base and J shed 7 bases, with 13 bases lying between them. Germline V gene lookup returns CDR1 SGHDN and CDR2 FVKESK. The CDR3 DNA sequence: TGTGCCAGCAGCCAAGTTATAGGCCTAGGTGGCTACACCTTC. Its translation: CASSQVIGLGGYTF.

V and J are TRBV28 and TRBJ2-3; 7 bases fit TRBD1. Germline V gene lookup returns CDR1 MDHEN and CDR2 SYDVKM. The V and J ends lost 8 bases and 1 base, in that order; junction bases with no gene match: 9. The CDR3 runs 15 residues. CDR3 in amino acids: CASRADREGTDTQYF. The CDR3 DNA reads TGTGCCAGCCGAGCCGACAGGGAAGGCACAGATACGCAGTATTTT.

The chain recombines TRBV18 with TRBJ2-3; 8 bases map to TRBD2. Trimming cost V 4 bases and J 2 bases; bases outside gene matches: 8. The CDR3 length is 16 residues. Looked up from germline, CDR1 is KGHSH and CDR2 is LQKENI. In DNA, the CDR3 is TGTGCCAGCTCACAAAGAACGGGGGGGCACACAGATACGCAGTATTTT. The encoded protein is CASSQRTGGHTDTQYF.

The V call is TRBV5-1, the J call TRBJ1-1; D uncertain. CDR3 length: 15 residues. Germline CDR1 reads SGHRS; CDR2 reads YFSETQ. V was clipped by 0 bases and J by 0 bases, with 9 bases between them. CDR3 nucleotides: TGCGCCAGCAGCTTGGTATCGGGGATGAACACTGAAGCTTTCTTT. Its protein product is CASSLVSGMNTEAFF.

This chain joins TRBV5-4 and TRBJ2-3; TRBD1 is a possible D gene (6 bases). This CDR3 spans 14 amino acids. Germline loops: CDR1 SGHNT, CDR2 YYREEE (reference sequence). V gave up 7 bases and J gave up 1 base, with 13 bases separating them. The CDR3 DNA reads as TGTGCCAGCGGGCGACAGGATGGCACAGATACGCAGTATTTT. It specifies CASGRQDGTDTQYF.

The V call is TRBV7-9, the J call TRBJ2-2; the D is unclear. Trimming left V 5 bases short and J 4 bases short, with 5 bases between. The germline V gene encodes CDR1 SEHNR and CDR2 FQNEAQ (reference sequence). The CDR3 spans 12 residues. Here the CDR3 reads CASSPTTGELFF. The CDR3 DNA follows: TGTGCCAGCAGCCCTACCACCGGGGAGCTGTTTTTT.

V is TRBV5-1 and J is TRBJ2-3; TRBD1 matches at 7 bases. The CDR3 sequence is 15 residues long. Germline lookup yields CDR1 SGHRS and CDR2 YFSETQ. Trimming took 1 base from V and 4 from J; bases not matched to a gene: 6. CDR3 bases: TGCGCCAGCAGCTTGTACAGGGGCCTTGCAGATACGCAGTATTTT. It yields the protein CASSLYRGLADTQYF.

The V call is TRBV9, the J call TRBJ2-3; D is unclear. The CDR3 spans 12 residues. V lost 4 bases to trimming and J lost 1 base, with 4 bases between them. Per the germline V gene, CDR1 is SGDLS and CDR2 is YYNGEE. The CDR3 DNA reads as TGTGCCAGCAGCACACGCACAGATACGCAGTATTTT. This translates into CASSTRTDTQYF.

The rearrangement joins TRBV6-5 to TRBJ1-4; D might be TRBD1 (5 bases). V lost 5 bases, J lost 10 bases, and 17 bases lay in between. Germline CDR1 MNHEY, CDR2 SVGAGI. This CDR3 has 14 amino acids. This chain's CDR3 is CASSPTGTVSKLFF. CDR3 DNA sequence: TGTGCCAGCAGTCCAACCGGGACTGTATCAAAACTGTTTTTT.

This chain uses TRBV18 with TRBJ2-5; maybe TRBD1 (6 bases). CDR1 and CDR2 from the germline V gene are KGHSH and LQKENI. The V end lost 1 base, the J end lost 0 bases, and 15 bases lay between the germline ends. The CDR3 totals 17 residues. The CDR3 sequence: CASSPRATGPYQETQYF. The CDR3 DNA is TGTGCCAGCTCACCACGGGCGACAGGACCCTACCAAGAGACCCAGTACTTC.

The chain links TRBV9 to TRBJ2-3, with 15 bases lining up with TRBD2. This CDR3 is built from 17 residues. From germline, CDR1 is SGDLS and CDR2 YYNGEE. The J segment lost 0 bases and the V segment lost 4 bases, leaving 3 bases of the junction unmatched. The CDR3 DNA reads TGTGCCAGCAGCCTCGGACTAGCGGGGGGGAGCACAGATACGCAGTATTTT. Amino acid sequence: CASSLGLAGGSTDTQYF.

This chain joins TRBV18 and TRBJ1-4; D might be TRBD1 (6 bases). CDR3 length: 14 amino acids. Between the trimmed V and J ends, which lost 1 base and 8 bases, there was a span of 11 bases. From germline, CDR1 is KGHSH and CDR2 LQKENI. Here the CDR3 reads CASSPLPGDEKLFF. The CDR3 DNA is TGTGCCAGCTCACCACTTCCAGGGGACGAAAAACTGTTTTTT.

V gene TRBV6-5 combines with J gene TRBJ1-2, with 7 bases that match TRBD1. This CDR3 has 15 residues. Germline CDR1 is MNHEY and CDR2 is SVGAGI. Unmatched junction bases numbered 12, after V lost 6 bases and J lost 5 bases. CDR3 sequence (DNA): TGTGCCAGCAGCAGGGGCGATCAGGGGGGATATGGCTACACCTTC. Amino acid sequence: CASSRGDQGGYGYTF.

A single count supports this clone. The chain employs TRBV28 and TRBJ1-2; 8 positions agree with TRBD1. The CDR3 extends over 15 amino acids. Germline values: CDR1 MDHEN, CDR2 SYDVKM. V shed 8 bases and J 8 bases; nucleotides not matched to a gene: 16. The CDR3 nucleotides are TGTGCCAGCGGGTCTCCAGGGGGCGCGGGAAGAGGCTACACCTTC. Its translation is CASGSPGGAGRGYTF.